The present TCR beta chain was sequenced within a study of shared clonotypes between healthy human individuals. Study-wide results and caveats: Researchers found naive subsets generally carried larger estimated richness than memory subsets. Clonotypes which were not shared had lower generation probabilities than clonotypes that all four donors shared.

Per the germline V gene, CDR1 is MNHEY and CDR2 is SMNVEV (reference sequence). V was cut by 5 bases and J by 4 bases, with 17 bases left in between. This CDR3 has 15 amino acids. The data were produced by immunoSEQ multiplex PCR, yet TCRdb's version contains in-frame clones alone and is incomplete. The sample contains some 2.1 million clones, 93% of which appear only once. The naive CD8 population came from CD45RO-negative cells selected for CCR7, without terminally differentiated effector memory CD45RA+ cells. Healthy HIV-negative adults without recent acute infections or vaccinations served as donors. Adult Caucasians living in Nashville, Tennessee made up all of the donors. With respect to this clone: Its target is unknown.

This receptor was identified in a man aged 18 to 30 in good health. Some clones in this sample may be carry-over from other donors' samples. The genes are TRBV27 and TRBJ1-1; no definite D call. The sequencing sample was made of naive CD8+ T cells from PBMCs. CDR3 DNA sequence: TGTGCCAGCAGTCTGCCGGGTCATCCCGGCACTGAAGCTTTCTTT. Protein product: CASSLPGHPGTEAFF.